This entry is about one T cell receptor beta chain. Its antigen remains unidentified. The sample originates from a study of OX40 agonist ivuxolimab in advanced cancers. Study-wide background: Partial responses were achieved by three patients, one with hepatocellular carcinoma and two with cutaneous melanoma.

Whole-study findings and limits: More expanded clones were found, on average, in CD8+ than in CD4+ T cells. Antigen specificity of clonally expanded peripheral T cells was not established.

Cycle 7 day 1, cycle 4 day 1, and baseline were the timepoints at which blood was sampled. Clones were sequenced by immunoSEQ multiplex PCR, and TCRdb holds only the in-frame ones, with some missing. In the table there are tens of thousands of clones, around 90% of which are singletons. The CDR3 is made up of 12 amino acids. The V and J ends lost 1 base and 8 bases, in that order; junction bases with no gene match: 4. Looked up from germline, CDR1 is GTSNPN and CDR2 is SVGIG (reference sequence). The source of this sequence is an adult with an advanced solid tumor such as melanoma, head and neck, liver or kidney cancer. The chain is built from TRBV30 and TRBJ1-1; 7 nucleotides agree with TRBD1. The sample here was CD4+ or CD8+ T cells sorted from blood, taken in a trial of the OX40 agonist ivuxolimab. CDR3 amino acids: CAWSGQGSEAFF. CDR3 nucleotide sequence: TGTGCCTGGAGTGGACAGGGATCAGAAGCTTTCTTT.